These T cell receptor beta chains were read from a single sample in a study of control samples from healthy donors and cancer patients. Data came from immunoSEQ multiplex PCR; TCRdb stores just in-frame clones and leaves some out. The sample has approximately 170,000 clones; 91% are singletons. The sequencing input was blood. The origin of the receptors is a woman in her 30s in good health. The CDR3 runs from the conserved cysteine through the conserved F or W. A D gene is named only where the DNA matches it firmly. Rows may omit the clone size; those that give it use once, few, many or a size class.

clone_size: once
v_call: TRBV7-6
d_call: TRBD1
j_call: TRBJ1-3
cdr3_aa: CASSLASPGTGYGNTIYF
cdr3_nt: TGTGCCAGCAGCTTAGCGTCTCCCGGGACAGGGTACGGAAACACCATATATTTT

clone_size: NA
v_call: TRBV6-4
d_call: TRBD1
j_call: TRBJ2-1
cdr3_aa: CASSETGYNEQFF
cdr3_nt: TGTGCCAGCAGTGAGACAGGGTACAATGAGCAGTTCTTC

clone_size: NA
v_call: TRBV2
d_call: TRBD1
j_call: TRBJ2-7
cdr3_aa: CARGGQGYEQYF
cdr3_nt: TGTGCCAGGGGGGGACAGGGCTACGAGCAGTACTTC

clone_size: NA
v_call: TRBV9
d_call: NA
j_call: TRBJ1-2
cdr3_aa: CASSVEGGNYGYTF
cdr3_nt: TGTGCCAGCAGCGTAGAGGGAGGGAACTATGGCTACACCTTC

clone_size: NA
v_call: TRBV29-1
d_call: TRBD1
j_call: TRBJ2-5
cdr3_aa: CSVEGQYQETQYF
cdr3_nt: TGCAGCGTTGAGGGACAGTACCAAGAGACCCAGTACTTC

clone_size: NA
v_call: TRBV11-3
d_call: TRBD1
j_call: TRBJ2-7
cdr3_aa: CASSETGGYEQYF
cdr3_nt: TGTGCCAGCAGCGAGACAGGGGGCTACGAGCAGTACTTC

clone_size: NA
v_call: TRBV5-4
d_call: NA
j_call: TRBJ2-1
cdr3_aa: CASGRYNEQFF
cdr3_nt: TGTGCCAGCGGTCGATACAATGAGCAGTTCTTC

clone_size: NA
v_call: TRBV19
d_call: TRBD2
j_call: TRBJ2-1
cdr3_aa: CASSTTSGAYNEQFF
cdr3_nt: TGTGCCAGTAGTACGACTAGCGGGGCCTACAATGAGCAGTTCTTC

clone_size: once
v_call: TRBV5-4
d_call: TRBD1
j_call: TRBJ1-1
cdr3_aa: CASSWDRGNTEAFF
cdr3_nt: TGTGCCAGCAGCTGGGACAGGGGGAACACTGAAGCTTTCTTT

clone_size: NA
v_call: TRBV27
d_call: NA
j_call: TRBJ1-5
cdr3_aa: CASSLDRRDQPQHF
cdr3_nt: TGTGCCAGCAGTTTAGACAGGAGAGATCAGCCCCAGCATTTT

clone_size: once
v_call: TRBV10-3
d_call: TRBD2
j_call: TRBJ2-5
cdr3_aa: CAISKGLGRETQYF
cdr3_nt: TGTGCCATCAGTAAGGGACTAGGGCGAGAGACCCAGTACTTC

clone_size: NA
v_call: TRBV9
d_call: TRBD2
j_call: TRBJ2-3
cdr3_aa: CASSDGTSGGASTDTQYF
cdr3_nt: TGTGCCAGCAGCGACGGGACTAGCGGGGGGGCTAGCACAGATACGCAGTATTTT

clone_size: NA
v_call: TRBV2
d_call: TRBD1
j_call: TRBJ2-2
cdr3_aa: CASSGTGLANTGELFF
cdr3_nt: TGTGCCAGCAGTGGGACAGGGTTGGCGAACACCGGGGAGCTGTTTTTT

clone_size: few
v_call: TRBV30
d_call: NA
j_call: TRBJ1-6
cdr3_aa: CAWSGGVHSPLHF
cdr3_nt: TGTGCCTGGAGTGGAGGGGTCCATTCACCCCTCCACTTT

clone_size: NA
v_call: TRBV28
d_call: NA
j_call: TRBJ1-1
cdr3_aa: CASTVNTEAFF
cdr3_nt: TGTGCCAGTACCGTGAACACTGAAGCTTTCTTT

clone_size: NA
v_call: TRBV27
d_call: NA
j_call: TRBJ1-1
cdr3_aa: CASSLSRGRAEAFF
cdr3_nt: TGTGCCAGCAGTTTATCTCGAGGGAGGGCTGAAGCTTTCTTT

clone_size: NA
v_call: TRBV7-2
d_call: TRBD2
j_call: TRBJ2-5
cdr3_aa: CASSLQAASGGTQYF
cdr3_nt: TGTGCCAGCAGCTTACAAGCGGCTAGCGGGGGGACCCAGTACTTC

clone_size: NA
v_call: TRBV11-1
d_call: TRBD1
j_call: TRBJ1-2
cdr3_aa: CASSSRDSNYGYTF
cdr3_nt: TGTGCCAGCAGCTCCCGGGACAGTAACTATGGCTACACCTTC

clone_size: NA
v_call: TRBV6-5
d_call: NA
j_call: TRBJ1-3
cdr3_aa: CASRFRQDSGNTIYF
cdr3_nt: TGTGCCAGCAGATTCCGACAGGACTCTGGAAACACCATATATTTT

clone_size: NA
v_call: TRBV2
d_call: NA
j_call: TRBJ1-3
cdr3_aa: CASSERRGSSGNTIYF
cdr3_nt: TGTGCCAGCAGTGAACGACGAGGGAGCTCTGGAAACACCATATATTTT